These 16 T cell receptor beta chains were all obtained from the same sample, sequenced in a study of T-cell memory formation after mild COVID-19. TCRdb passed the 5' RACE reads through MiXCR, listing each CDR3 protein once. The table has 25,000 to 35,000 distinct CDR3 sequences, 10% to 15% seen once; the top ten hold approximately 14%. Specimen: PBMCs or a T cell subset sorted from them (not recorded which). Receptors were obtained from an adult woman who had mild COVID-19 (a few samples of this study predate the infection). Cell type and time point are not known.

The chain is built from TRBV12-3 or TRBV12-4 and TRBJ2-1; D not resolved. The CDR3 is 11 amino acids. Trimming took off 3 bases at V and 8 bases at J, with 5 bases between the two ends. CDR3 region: CASSFADEQFF. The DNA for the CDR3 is TGTGCCAGCAGTTTCGCGGATGAGCAGTTCTTC.

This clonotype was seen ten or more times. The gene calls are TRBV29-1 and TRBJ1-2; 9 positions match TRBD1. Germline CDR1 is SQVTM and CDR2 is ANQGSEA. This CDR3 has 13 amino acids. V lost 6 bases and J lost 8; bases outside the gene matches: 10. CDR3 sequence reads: CSVLRDRVWGYTF. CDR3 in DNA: TGCAGCGTCCTCAGGGACAGGGTGTGGGGCTACACCTTC. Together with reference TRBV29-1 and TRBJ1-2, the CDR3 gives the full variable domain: SAVISQKPSRDICQRGTSLTIQCQVDSQVTMMFWYRQQPGQSLTLIATANQGSEATYESGFVIDKFPISRPNLTFSTLTVSNMSPEDSSIYLCSVLRDRVWGYTFGSGTRLTVV.

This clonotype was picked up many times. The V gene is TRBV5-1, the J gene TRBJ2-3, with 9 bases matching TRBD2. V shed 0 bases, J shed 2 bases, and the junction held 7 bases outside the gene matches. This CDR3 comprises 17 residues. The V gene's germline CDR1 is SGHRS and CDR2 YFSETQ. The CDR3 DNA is TGCGCCAGCAGCTTGGCCGTTGCGGGGGGGCCCACAGATACGCAGTATTTT. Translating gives CASSLAVAGGPTDTQYF.

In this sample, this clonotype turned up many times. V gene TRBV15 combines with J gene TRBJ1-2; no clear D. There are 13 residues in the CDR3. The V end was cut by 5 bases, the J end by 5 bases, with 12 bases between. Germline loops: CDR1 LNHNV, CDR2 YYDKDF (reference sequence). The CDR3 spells CATSSRTDYGYTF. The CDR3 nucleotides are TGTGCCACCAGCTCCCGGACGGATTATGGCTACACCTTC.

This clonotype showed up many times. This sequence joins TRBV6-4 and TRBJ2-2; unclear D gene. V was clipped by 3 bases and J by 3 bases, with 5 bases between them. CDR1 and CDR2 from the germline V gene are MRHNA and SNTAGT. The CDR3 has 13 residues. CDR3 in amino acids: CASSDGDTGELFF. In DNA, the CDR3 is TGTGCCAGCAGTGATGGGGACACCGGGGAGCTGTTTTTT.

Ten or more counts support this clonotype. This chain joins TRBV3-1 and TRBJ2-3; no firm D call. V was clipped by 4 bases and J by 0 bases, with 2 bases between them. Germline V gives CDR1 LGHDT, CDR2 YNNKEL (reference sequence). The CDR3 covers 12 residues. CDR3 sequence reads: CASSLSTDTQYF. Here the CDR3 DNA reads TGTGCCAGCAGCCTGAGCACAGATACGCAGTATTTT.

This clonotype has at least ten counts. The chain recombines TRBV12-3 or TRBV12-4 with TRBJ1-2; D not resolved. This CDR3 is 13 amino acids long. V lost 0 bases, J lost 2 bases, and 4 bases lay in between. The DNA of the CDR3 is TGTGCCAGCAGTTTAGCGGTCAACTATGGCTACACCTTC. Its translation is CASSLAVNYGYTF.

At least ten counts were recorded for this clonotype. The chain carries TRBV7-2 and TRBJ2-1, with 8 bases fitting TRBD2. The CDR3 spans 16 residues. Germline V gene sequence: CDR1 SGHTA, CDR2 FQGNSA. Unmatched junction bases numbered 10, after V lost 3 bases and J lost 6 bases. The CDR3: CASSLGAGAVLNEQFF. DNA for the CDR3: TGTGCCAGCAGCTTGGGAGCGGGAGCCGTCCTCAATGAGCAGTTCTTC.

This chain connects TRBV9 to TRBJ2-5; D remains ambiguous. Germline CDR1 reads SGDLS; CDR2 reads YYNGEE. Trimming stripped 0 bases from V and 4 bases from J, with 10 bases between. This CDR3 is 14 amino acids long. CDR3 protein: CASSVGPAPETQYF. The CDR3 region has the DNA TGTGCCAGCAGCGTAGGTCCAGCCCCAGAGACCCAGTACTTC.

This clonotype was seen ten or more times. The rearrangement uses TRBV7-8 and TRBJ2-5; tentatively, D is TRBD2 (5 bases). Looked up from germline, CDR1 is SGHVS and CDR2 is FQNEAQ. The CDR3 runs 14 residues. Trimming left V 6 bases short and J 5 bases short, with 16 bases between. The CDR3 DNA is TGTGCCAGCAGACTGAGAAGTCCGGGGGAGACCCAGTACTTC. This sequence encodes CASRLRSPGETQYF.

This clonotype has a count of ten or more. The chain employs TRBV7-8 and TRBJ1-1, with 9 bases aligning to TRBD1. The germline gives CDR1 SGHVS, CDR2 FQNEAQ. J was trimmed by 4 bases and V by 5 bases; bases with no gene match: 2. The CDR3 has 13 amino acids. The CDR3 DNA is TGTGCCAGCAGCCTGACAGGGGGCACTGAAGCTTTCTTT. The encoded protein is CASSLTGGTEAFF.

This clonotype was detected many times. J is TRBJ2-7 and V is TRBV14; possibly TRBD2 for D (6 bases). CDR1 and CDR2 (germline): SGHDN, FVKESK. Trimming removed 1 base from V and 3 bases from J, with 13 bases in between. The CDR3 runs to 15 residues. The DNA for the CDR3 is TGTGCCAGCAGCCAAGTCGGTAGCGGAAACTACGAGCAGTACTTC. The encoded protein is CASSQVGSGNYEQYF.

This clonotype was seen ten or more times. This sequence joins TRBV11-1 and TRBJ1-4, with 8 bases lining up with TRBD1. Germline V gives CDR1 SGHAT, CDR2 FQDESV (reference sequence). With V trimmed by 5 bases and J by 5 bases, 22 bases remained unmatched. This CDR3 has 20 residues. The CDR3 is CASSPGRGTGLGATNEKLFF. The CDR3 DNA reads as TGTGCCAGCAGCCCCGGACGTGGGACAGGACTGGGAGCTACGAATGAAAAACTGTTTTTT.

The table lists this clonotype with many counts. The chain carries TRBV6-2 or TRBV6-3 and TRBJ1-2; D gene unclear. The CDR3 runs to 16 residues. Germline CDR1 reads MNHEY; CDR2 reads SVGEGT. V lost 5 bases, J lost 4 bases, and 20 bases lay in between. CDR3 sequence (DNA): TGTGCCAGCAGTCCACGAAGGACCTTTGAAATCTATGGCTACACCTTC. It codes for CASSPRRTFEIYGYTF.

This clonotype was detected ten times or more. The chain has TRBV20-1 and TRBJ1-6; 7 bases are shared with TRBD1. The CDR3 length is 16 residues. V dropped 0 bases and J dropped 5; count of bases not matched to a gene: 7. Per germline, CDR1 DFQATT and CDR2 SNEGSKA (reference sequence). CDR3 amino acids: CSARDRWGTDNSPLHF. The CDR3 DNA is TGCAGTGCTAGAGATCGCTGGGGGACAGATAATTCACCCCTCCACTTT.

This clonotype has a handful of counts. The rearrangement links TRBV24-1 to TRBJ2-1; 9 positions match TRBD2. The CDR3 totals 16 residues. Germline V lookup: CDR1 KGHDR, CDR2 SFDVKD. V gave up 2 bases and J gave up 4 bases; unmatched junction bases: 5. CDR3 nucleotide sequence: TGTGCCACCAGTGATTATAGCGGGGGAGTTTACAATGAGCAGTTCTTC. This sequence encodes CATSDYSGGVYNEQFF.